This T cell receptor beta chain was profiled in a study of Ad26.COV2.S vaccination and SARS-CoV-2 variants. The CDR3 runs to 14 residues. V lost 11 bases, J lost 0 bases, and 14 bases lay in between. CDR1 is LNHDA, CDR2 SQIVND, per germline (reference sequence). Some clones are missing from TCRdb's copy, which holds only in-frame ones; the method was immunoSEQ multiplex PCR. Here the sample spans 300,000 to 400,000 clones, more than 75% being singletons. Treatment here: some 20 received Ad26.COV2.S at low or high dose, single or two shots; 5 received placebo; per-sample allocation not given. Samples came from day 63 after the first vaccine or placebo injection.

The clonotype was recovered from a person aged 18-60 years who received the Ad26.COV2.S COVID-19 vaccine or a placebo. The sequences come from peripheral blood, collected in a trial of Ad26.COV2.S vaccine versus placebo. This chain links TRBV19 with TRBJ1-3, with TRBD1 as a possible D gene (6 bases). The CDR3 loop is CACGTRDSGNTIYF. DNA for the CDR3: TGTGCCTGTGGGACACGAGACTCTGGAAACACCATATATTTT.